This TCR beta chain was documented in a study of T cells in Graves' hyperthyroidism and ophthalmopathy. General study points: The majority of expanded thyroid clonotypes above 0.001 also appeared in blood.

Amplification targeted TCR beta CDR3 regions from RNA transcripts. The TCR CDR3 was amplified in a first-round RT-PCR using the HTBI primer set. TCRdb re-called the multiplex PCR reads with MiXCR, one entry per CDR3 protein. This table has a few hundred thousand distinct CDR3 sequences, 21% appearing once. CDR3 length: 18 amino acids. Trimming removed 6 bases from V and 6 bases from J; junction bases left unmatched: 13. This clonotype was picked up many times. Its antigen is still unknown. V gene TRBV12-3 or TRBV12-4 combines with J gene TRBJ2-1; 14 nucleotides align to TRBD2. This sequence was found in a woman in her forties or fifties with Graves' hyperthyroidism. Input material: blood. The CDR3 bases are TGTGCCAGCAGCCAGACTAGCGGGGGGGCCAATTATGGCAATGAGCAGTTCTTC. This gives the protein CASSQTSGGANYGNEQFF.